This TCR beta chain originates from a study of naive and memory T cell subsets. Separate alpha and beta amplification began at the second PCR step. CMV status came from CD4+ IFNgamma after overnight CMV lysate stimulation. Two oligonucleotides, mixed equimolar, formed the beta constant-region primer covering TRBC1 and TRBC2. Using its own MiXCR run on the UMI-ligation and nested PCR reads, TCRdb lists one record per CDR3 protein. The table includes around 160,000 distinct CDR3 sequences, approximately 15% detected once. A few counts support this clonotype. The antigen is unknown. Points from the study as a whole: Naive repertoires, especially CD8, held a few larger clonotypes, possibly memory cells re-expressing CD45RA.

Trimming left V 2 bases short and J 1 base short, with 5 bases between. The CDR3 has 13 residues. Germline loops: CDR1 MGHDK, CDR2 SYGVNS. The chain carries TRBV25-1 and TRBJ1-1; no firm D call. Sequenced material: naive CD4+ T cells from blood. The receptor comes from a human donor in good health. The CDR3 region has the DNA TGTGCCAGCAGTGAACGGCAGAACACTGAAGCTTTCTTT. It specifies CASSERQNTEAFF.